This TCR beta chain was captured by sequencing in a study of beta chain features in type 1 diabetes. This clone was seen more than once but under ten times. CDR3 length equals 13 residues. Germline V gives CDR1 GTSNPN, CDR2 SVGIG (reference sequence). Trimming pared 0 bases from V and 8 bases from J, leaving 13 bases between. All of the isolated RNA was reverse transcribed, so expressed TCRB transcripts were sequenced. The protocol was immunoSEQ multiplex PCR, while the TCRdb copy is restricted to in-frame clones and leaves out a portion. The table lists about 200,000 clones, under 13% of them singletons.

J is TRBJ1-2 and V is TRBV30; weak D call: TRBD1 (5 bases). Sequences were obtained from central memory CD4+ T cells from blood. This clonotype was obtained from a man aged 18 to 29 in good health. Written as DNA, the CDR3 is TGTGCCTGGAGTGTACGTGGGGGAGTCGGCTACACCTTC. The encoded protein is CAWSVRGGVGYTF. Filled out from reference TRBV30 and TRBJ1-2, the complete variable domain reads SQTIHQWPATLVQPVGSPLSLECTVEGTSNPNLYWYRQAAGRGLQLLFYSVGIGQISSEVPQNLSASRPQDRQFILSSKKLLLSDSGFYLCAWSVRGGVGYTFGSGTRLTVV.